The entry below describes one T cell receptor (beta chain). Sequencing was performed with immunoSEQ multiplex PCR; in TCRdb, only in-frame clones are kept and a portion is missing. The profile shows about 200,000 clones, around 85% of them singletons. The sample is drawn from a study of blood T cell repertoires in COVID-19. The CDR3 contains 15 residues. Germline assignment: CDR1 SGHNT and CDR2 YENEEA. With V trimmed by 6 bases and J by 3 bases, 7 bases remained unmatched. Source material: PBMCs or T cells enriched from blood (not recorded which). The TCR was taken from a middle-aged woman with acute COVID-19. The rearrangement uses TRBV11-3 and TRBJ2-1; 8 positions match TRBD2. CDR3 sequence (DNA): TGTGCCAGCAGGCCCTCGGGACTAGGCTACAATGAGCAGTTCTTC. Its protein is CASRPSGLGYNEQFF.